These 2 T cell receptor beta chains were sequenced from one sample in a study of cytomegalovirus exposure and HLA in healthy donors. Both 60 Vbeta primers and 13 Jbeta primers went into the PCR. Measured with immunoSEQ multiplex PCR; TCRdb has only the in-frame clones, and not every one. In the table there are around 210,000 clones, roughly 85% of which are singletons. The specimen sequenced was PBMCs. Receptors originate from a girl aged 2 to 10 in good health and CMV-seronegative.

The gene calls are TRBV27 and TRBJ2-2, with TRBD2 matching 8 bases. CDR1 is MNHEY and CDR2 is SMNVEV in the germline V gene (reference sequence). The CDR3 runs 13 residues. With 5 bases clipped from V and 6 bases from J, the junction kept 2 bases outside the gene matches. The chain's CDR3 is CASSSGSPGELFF. CDR3 coding DNA: TGTGCCAGCAGTAGCGGGAGTCCCGGGGAGCTGTTTTTT.

In nucleotides, the CDR3 is TGCGCCAGCAGCCGCGGACAGGGGGCTATGAACACTGAAGCTTTCTTT. This translates into CASSRGQGAMNTEAFF. The V gene is TRBV4-1, the J gene TRBJ1-1, with TRBD1 matching over 11 bases. V shed 4 bases, J shed 0 bases, and the junction held 4 bases outside the gene matches. This CDR3 region has 16 residues. The germline gives CDR1 MGHRA, CDR2 YSYEKL.